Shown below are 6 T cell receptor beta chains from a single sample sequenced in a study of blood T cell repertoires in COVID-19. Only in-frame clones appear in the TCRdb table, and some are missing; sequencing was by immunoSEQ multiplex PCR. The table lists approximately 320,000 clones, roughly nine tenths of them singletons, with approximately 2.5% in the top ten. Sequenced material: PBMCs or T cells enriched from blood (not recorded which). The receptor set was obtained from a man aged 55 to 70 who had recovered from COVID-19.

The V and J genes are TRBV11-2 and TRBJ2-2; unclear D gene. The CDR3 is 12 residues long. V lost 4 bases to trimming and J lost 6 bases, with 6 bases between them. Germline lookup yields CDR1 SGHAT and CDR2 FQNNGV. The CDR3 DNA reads TGTGCCAGCAGCTCCCTCCCCGGGGAGCTGTTTTTT. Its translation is CASSSLPGELFF. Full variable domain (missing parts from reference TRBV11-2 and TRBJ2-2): EAGVAQSPRYKIIEKRQSVAFWCNPISGHATLYWYQQILGQGPKLLIQFQNNGVVDDSQLPKDRFSAERLKGVDSTLKIQPAKLEDSAVYLCASSSLPGELFFGEGSRLTVL.

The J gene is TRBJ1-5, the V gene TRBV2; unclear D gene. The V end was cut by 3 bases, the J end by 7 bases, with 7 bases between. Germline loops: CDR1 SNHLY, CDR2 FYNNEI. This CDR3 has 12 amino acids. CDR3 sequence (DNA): TGTGCCAGCAGTGATATAGCGCAGCCCCAGCATTTT. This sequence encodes CASSDIAQPQHF.

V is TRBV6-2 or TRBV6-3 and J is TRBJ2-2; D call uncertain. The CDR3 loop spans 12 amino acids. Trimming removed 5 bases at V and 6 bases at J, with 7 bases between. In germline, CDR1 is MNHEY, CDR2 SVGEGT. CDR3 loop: CASSRLPGELFF. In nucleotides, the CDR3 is TGTGCCAGCAGTCGACTGCCCGGGGAGCTGTTTTTT.

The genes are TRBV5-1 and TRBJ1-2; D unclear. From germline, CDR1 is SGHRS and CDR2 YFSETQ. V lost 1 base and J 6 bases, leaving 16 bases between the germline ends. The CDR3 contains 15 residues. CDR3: CASSLIGISSDGYTF. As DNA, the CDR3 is TGCGCCAGCAGCTTGATCGGGATCTCGTCCGATGGCTACACCTTC.

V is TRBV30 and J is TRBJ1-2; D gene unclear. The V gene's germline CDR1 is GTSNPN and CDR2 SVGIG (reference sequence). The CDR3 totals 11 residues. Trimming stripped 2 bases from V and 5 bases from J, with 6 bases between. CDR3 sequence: CAWSLTYGYTF. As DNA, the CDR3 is TGTGCCTGGAGTTTGACATATGGCTACACCTTC.

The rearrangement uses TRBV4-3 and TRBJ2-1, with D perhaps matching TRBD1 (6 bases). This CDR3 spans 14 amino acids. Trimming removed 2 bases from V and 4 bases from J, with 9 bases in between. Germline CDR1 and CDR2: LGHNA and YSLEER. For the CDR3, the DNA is TGCGCCAGCAGCCAAAGGGGGATATACAATGAGCAGTTCTTC. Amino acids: CASSQRGIYNEQFF.